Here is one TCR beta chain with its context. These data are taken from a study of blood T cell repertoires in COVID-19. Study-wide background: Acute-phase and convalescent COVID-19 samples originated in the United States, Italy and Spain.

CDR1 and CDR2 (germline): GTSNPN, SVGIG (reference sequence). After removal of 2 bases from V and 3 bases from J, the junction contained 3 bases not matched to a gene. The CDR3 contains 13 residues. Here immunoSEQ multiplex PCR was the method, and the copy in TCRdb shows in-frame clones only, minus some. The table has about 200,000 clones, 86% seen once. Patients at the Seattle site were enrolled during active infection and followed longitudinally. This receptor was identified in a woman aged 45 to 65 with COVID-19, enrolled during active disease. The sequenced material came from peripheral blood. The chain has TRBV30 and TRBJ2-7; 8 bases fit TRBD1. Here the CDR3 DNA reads TGTGCCTGGAGTACAGGACAGGGCTACGAGCAGTACTTC. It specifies CAWSTGQGYEQYF. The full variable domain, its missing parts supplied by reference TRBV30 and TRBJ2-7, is SQTIHQWPATLVQPVGSPLSLECTVEGTSNPNLYWYRQAAGRGLQLLFYSVGIGQISSEVPQNLSASRPQDRQFILSSKKLLLSDSGFYLCAWSTGQGYEQYFGPGTRLTVT.